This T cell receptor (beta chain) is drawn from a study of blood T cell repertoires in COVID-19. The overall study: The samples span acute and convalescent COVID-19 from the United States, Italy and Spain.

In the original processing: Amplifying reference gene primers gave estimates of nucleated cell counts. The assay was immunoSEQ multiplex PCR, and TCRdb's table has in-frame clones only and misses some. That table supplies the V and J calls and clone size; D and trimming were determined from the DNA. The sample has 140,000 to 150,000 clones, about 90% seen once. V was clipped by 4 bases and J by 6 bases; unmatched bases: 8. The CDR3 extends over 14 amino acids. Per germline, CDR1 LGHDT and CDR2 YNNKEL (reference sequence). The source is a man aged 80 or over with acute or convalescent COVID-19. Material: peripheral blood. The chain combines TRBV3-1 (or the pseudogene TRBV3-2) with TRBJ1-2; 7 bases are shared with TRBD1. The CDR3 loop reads CASSRIQGEDGYTF. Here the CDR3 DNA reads TGTGCCAGCAGCCGAATTCAGGGGGAGGATGGCTACACCTTC.